The present entry profiles one TCR beta chain with its context. Antigen unknown. This sample includes further DNA sequences coding for the same CDR3. This sample is drawn from a study of T cells in tumors after PD-1 blockade. About the research overall: A subset received ongoing vismodegib 150 mg daily alongside anti-PD-1 therapy. Peripheral blood samples averaged about 33,000 unique clonotypes and about 110,000 templates.

V lost 11 bases to trimming and J lost 0 bases; unmatched junction nucleotides: 22. The CDR3 consists of 19 residues. Germline V gene sequence: CDR1 SNHLY, CDR2 FYNNEI. General observations from the study: Roughly two fifths of tumor TCR clonotypes were also found in blood.

Sequencing used immunoSEQ multiplex PCR; TCRdb keeps in-frame clones, though not all of them. Of 20,000 to 25,000 clones listed, 78% are singletons. The sequence derives from a human donor with basal cell carcinoma. The sample consisted of PBMCs, taken before anti-PD-1 treatment. The chain joins TRBV2 to TRBJ2-1, with 7 positions matching TRBD2. The CDR3 DNA reads as TGTGCCCGCTGTTATGGGTGGGCGGGGGTGGGGAGCTCCTACAATGAGCAGTTCTTC. Its translation is CARCYGWAGVGSSYNEQFF.